One sample yielded the 9 T cell receptor beta chains listed below, sequenced in a study of T cell responses to AZD1222 COVID-19 vaccine. The table came from immunoSEQ multiplex PCR; TCRdb's copy has only in-frame clones and leaves some out. The sample lists about 180,000 clones, around 90% occurring once. The specimen comprised peripheral blood, sampled 28 days after the second dose of the MenACWY control vaccine. The receptors were gathered from an adult who received the MenACWY meningococcal vaccine as a control.

The chain combines TRBV7-2 with TRBJ2-3, with D tentatively TRBD2 (6 bases). The CDR3 runs to 16 residues. V was clipped by 3 bases and J by 0 bases, with 13 bases between them. Germline V gene data show CDR1 as SGHTA and CDR2 as FQGNSA. Here the CDR3 DNA reads TGTGCCAGCAGCTTGATAGCGGACCTTAGCACAGATACGCAGTATTTT. It codes for CASSLIADLSTDTQYF.

The chain couples TRBV27 to TRBJ1-4, with D hard to call. Per germline, CDR1 MNHEY and CDR2 SMNVEV (reference sequence). V gave up 3 bases and J gave up 8 bases, with 10 bases separating them. The CDR3 has 13 residues. As DNA, the CDR3 is TGTGCCAGCAGTTTTCAGGCCGGGGAAAAACTGTTTTTT. Residues: CASSFQAGEKLFF.

The sample holds one count of this clone. The chain couples TRBV9 to TRBJ1-5; D might be TRBD1 (6 bases). Germline lookup yields CDR1 SGDLS and CDR2 YYNGEE. This CDR3 is 16 amino acids long. V was cut by 0 bases and J by 4 bases, with 14 bases left in between. CDR3 sequence (DNA): TGTGCCAGCAGCGTAGGGACAGACCACTATAATCAGCCCCAGCATTTT. This sequence encodes CASSVGTDHYNQPQHF.

The chain links TRBV24-1 to TRBJ2-1; 15 nucleotides line up with TRBD2. The CDR3 loop spans 17 amino acids. Per germline, CDR1 KGHDR and CDR2 SFDVKD. Germline trimming cut 4 bases from V and 7 bases from J; bases unmatched to any gene: 7. Here the CDR3 reads CATSEGLAGGRTNEQFF. The CDR3, as DNA: TGTGCCACCAGTGAGGGACTAGCGGGAGGCAGAACAAATGAGCAGTTCTTC.

The V and J genes are TRBV18 and TRBJ1-2; TRBD1 is a possible D gene (5 bases). CDR1 and CDR2 from the germline V gene are KGHSH and LQKENI. The CDR3 has 14 residues. Trimming stripped 0 bases from V and 0 bases from J, with 5 bases between. This CDR3 is CASSPPTANYGYTF. CDR3 nucleotide sequence: TGTGCCAGCTCACCACCGACAGCTAACTATGGCTACACCTTC.

This clone came up once. The CDR3 DNA sequence: TGTGCCAGCAGCTTCGACGGACAGCAAGAGACCCAGTACTTC. Translating it yields CASSFDGQQETQYF. This chain joins TRBV7-2 and TRBJ2-5; TRBD1 might be the D (6 bases). The CDR3 length is 14 residues. V lost 3 bases and J 2 bases, leaving 10 bases between the germline ends. Germline values: CDR1 SGHTA, CDR2 FQGNSA.

The chain links TRBV12-3 or TRBV12-4 to TRBJ1-2; D is unresolved. V lost 5 bases, J lost 8 bases, and 12 bases lay in between. The CDR3 runs to 12 residues. CDR3 in DNA: TGTGCCAGCAGTCTTGGGTGGTTCGGCTACACCTTC. This codes for CASSLGWFGYTF.

This chain uses TRBV15 with TRBJ2-1; D gene uncertain. Germline CDR1 LNHNV, CDR2 YYDKDF (reference sequence). V gave up 4 bases and J gave up 4 bases, with 8 bases separating them. The CDR3 runs to 13 residues. The DNA for the CDR3 is TGTGCCACCAGCAACCATAGTTACAATGAGCAGTTCTTC. Its translation is CATSNHSYNEQFF.

The gene calls are TRBV14 and TRBJ2-6; D is unclear. Trimming took off 0 bases at V and 2 bases at J, with 14 bases between the two ends. Germline assignment: CDR1 SGHDN and CDR2 FVKESK. The CDR3 covers 18 residues. This CDR3 is CASSQESRQSTGANVLTF. CDR3 DNA sequence: TGTGCCAGCAGCCAAGAGAGTCGTCAGTCAACTGGGGCCAACGTCCTGACTTTC.